The rows below give T cell receptor beta chains drawn from one sample of a study of healthy donors' naive CD4 and CD8 T cells. Each CDR3 protein is one row after TCRdb ran MiXCR on the reads. The sample yields roughly 200,000 distinct CDR3 sequences, about 74% seen once. What was sequenced was naive CD4+ and CD8+ T cells sorted from blood, pooled from several donors. These TCRs come from a pool of human donors in good health; the sample pools cells from several healthy donors. The CDR3 runs from the conserved cysteine through the conserved F or W. D genes are given only for firm matches. Clone size, where shown, is once, few, many, or a class for clones that have expanded.

v_call	d_call	clone_size	j_call	cdr3_nt	cdr3_aa
TRBV6-5	TRBD2	.	TRBJ2-3	TGTGCCAGCAGTGCAGCGGGGGGCACAGATACGCAGTATTTT	CASSAAGGTDTQYF
TRBV27	.	.	TRBJ1-6	TGTGCCAGCAGTTTCCTCTCCGGACGGAATTCACCCCTCCACTTT	CASSFLSGRNSPLHF
TRBV29-1	.	.	TRBJ1-1	TGCAGCTCGGGCAGAATGAACACTGAAGCTTTCTTT	CSSGRMNTEAFF
TRBV10-3	TRBD1	few	TRBJ2-5	TGTGCCATCAGTGCAGCAGACAGGGGAGAGACCCAGTACTTT	CAISAADRGETQYF
TRBV12-5	TRBD2	.	TRBJ2-1	TGTGCTAGTGGTTTTTCGCTAGCGGGAGCCCCGTACAATGAGCAGTTCTTC	CASGFSLAGAPYNEQFF
TRBV10-3	TRBD1	.	TRBJ1-1	TGTGCCATCAATTCGGGACAGGGTAACACTGAAGCTTTCTTT	CAINSGQGNTEAFF
TRBV19	.	few	TRBJ1-2	TGTGCCAGCGAAGGGACACCGTATGGCTACACCTTC	CASEGTPYGYTF
TRBV6-5	TRBD2	.	TRBJ2-3	TGTGCCAGCAGTGAACAGCTAGCGGGGATCACAGATACGCAGTATTTT	CASSEQLAGITDTQYF
TRBV6-5	.	few	TRBJ1-1	TGTGCCAGCAGTTACTCTATTACCACTGAAGCTTTCTTT	CASSYSITTEAFF
TRBV29-1	.	few	TRBJ2-3	TGCAGCGTTGAACGCCTAGCAGGAAGAGATACGCAGTATTTT	CSVERLAGRDTQYF
TRBV29-1	TRBD1	few	TRBJ2-5	TGCAGCGTTGACGGGACAGATTCACAAGAGACCCAGTACTTC	CSVDGTDSQETQYF
TRBV29-1	.	.	TRBJ2-1	TGCAGCGTTGGGCAGTCTGGCGATGAGCAGTTCTTC	CSVGQSGDEQFF
TRBV19	.	once	TRBJ2-2	TGTGCCAGTAGTCACACAGGTCAGAACACCGGGGAGCTGTTTTTT	CASSHTGQNTGELFF
TRBV6-5	TRBD1	.	TRBJ1-5	TGTGCCAGCAGTAAGGGAGGGGGCCGCCAGCCCCAGCATTTT	CASSKGGGRQPQHF
TRBV29-1	TRBD1	.	TRBJ2-3	TGCAGCGTTGGTGGACAGGGAGGCGCAGATACGCAGTATTTT	CSVGGQGGADTQYF
TRBV30	.	.	TRBJ2-7	TGTGCCTGGGCCGACTCGTCGTACTCCTACGAGCAGTACTTC	CAWADSSYSYEQYF
TRBV6-5	TRBD2	.	TRBJ2-3	TGTGCCAGCATCCCCCGGCCTAGCGGTTCTAGCACAGATACGCAGTATTTT	CASIPRPSGSSTDTQYF
TRBV19	.	.	TRBJ1-5	TGTGCCAGTAGTATCGCATGGAATCAGCCCCAGCATTTT	CASSIAWNQPQHF
TRBV27	.	.	TRBJ2-7	TGTGCCAGCATCACTCCGAGTGGGGAGCAGTACTTC	CASITPSGEQYF
TRBV14	.	.	TRBJ2-7	TGTGCCAGCAGCCAAAGCTGGTTAGGGTTCGCTGAGCAGTACTTC	CASSQSWLGFAEQYF
TRBV29-1	TRBD2	.	TRBJ2-5	TGCAGCGTCCCGGGAGGGCTAGCGGGAGGAGGGGAGACCCAGTACTTC	CSVPGGLAGGGETQYF
TRBV30	.	few	TRBJ2-6	TGTGCCTGGAGTGTAGGGGCTGGGGCCAACGTCCTGACTTTC	CAWSVGAGANVLTF
TRBV27	.	.	TRBJ2-2	TGTGCCAGCAGTTTCGGGACCGGGGAGCTGTTTTTT	CASSFGTGELFF
TRBV29-1	TRBD1	few	TRBJ1-1	TGCAGCGTCCAGGGGGAAGGCGCTGAAGCTTTCTTT	CSVQGEGAEAFF
TRBV20-1	TRBD2	.	TRBJ2-5	TGCAGTGCTAGTACTAGCGGTCGCCTACAAGAGACCCAGTACTTC	CSASTSGRLQETQYF
TRBV2	TRBD2	.	TRBJ2-7	TGTGCCAGCAGTCGGACTAGCGGGAGCCACGAGCAGTACTTC	CASSRTSGSHEQYF
TRBV19	.	.	TRBJ2-2	TGTGCCAGTAGTGGGGTGGGGGAGAACACCGGGGAGCTGTTTTTT	CASSGVGENTGELFF
TRBV5-1	TRBD2	.	TRBJ2-1	TGCGCCAGCAGCATATCCGGGACTAGGATCTACAATGAGCAGTTCTTC	CASSISGTRIYNEQFF
TRBV29-1	.	.	TRBJ2-5	TGCAGCGTACGCACGGGCTCCCAAGAGACCCAGTACTTC	CSVRTGSQETQYF
TRBV11-2	.	.	TRBJ2-7	TGTGCCAGCAGCTTATTGTTGCGCAGCTCCTACGAGCAGTACTTC	CASSLLLRSSYEQYF
TRBV29-1	TRBD1	.	TRBJ2-1	TGCAGCGTTGGCTGGACAGGCCGCAATGAGCAGTTCTTC	CSVGWTGRNEQFF
TRBV29-1	.	once	TRBJ1-1	TGCAGCGTTGCGGGGGATCGGAACACTGAAGCTTTCTTT	CSVAGDRNTEAFF
TRBV29-1	TRBD2	few	TRBJ2-1	TGCAGCGTTGAAGATCGTCCAGCGGGGAAGTCCTACAATGAGCAGTTCTTC	CSVEDRPAGKSYNEQFF
TRBV29-1	.	.	TRBJ1-2	TGCAGCGTTCGCCCTCCTCTGGGCCCTAGCGACTATGGCTACACCTTC	CSVRPPLGPSDYGYTF
TRBV4-3	TRBD1	.	TRBJ1-1	TGCGCCAGCAGGGACACAGGGGGAATCGCTGAAGCTTTCTTT	CASRDTGGIAEAFF
TRBV29-1	.	.	TRBJ2-6	TGCAGCGTTGTTACCAGTTTCTCTGGGGCCAACGTCCTGACTTTC	CSVVTSFSGANVLTF
TRBV5-1	.	.	TRBJ2-1	TGCGCCAGCAGCTTCGGGCAGGGCAATGAGCAGTTCTTC	CASSFGQGNEQFF
TRBV6-5	TRBD1	.	TRBJ1-2	TGTGCCAGCAGTCCCGTCTCCGGGACAGGGGTGTATGGCTACACCTTC	CASSPVSGTGVYGYTF
TRBV11-1	.	.	TRBJ1-1	TGTGCCAGCAGCAGCAGGGGTGCGAGGGGCACTGAAGCTTTCTTT	CASSSRGARGTEAFF
TRBV12-3/TRBV12-4	.	.	TRBJ1-5	TGTGCCAGCAGTTTGTTGTTGGCAGGGGCCAGCAATCAGCCCCAGCATTTT	CASSLLLAGASNQPQHF
TRBV11-2	.	.	TRBJ2-7	TGTGCCAGCAGCCCAGCCTTGAGCCCGACCCACGAGCAGTACTTC	CASSPALSPTHEQYF
TRBV6-5	TRBD2	.	TRBJ2-3	TGTGCCAGCAGTACCACTGGCGGGAGGGCCGTAGATACGCAGTATTTT	CASSTTGGRAVDTQYF
TRBV29-1	.	.	TRBJ1-1	TGCAGCGTTGAGGTGCTACTTGGGAGTGAAGCTTTCTTT	CSVEVLLGSEAFF
TRBV6-1	TRBD2	.	TRBJ2-1	TGTGCCAGCAACATCGGACTAGCGGGAGTATATGAGCAGTTCTTC	CASNIGLAGVYEQFF
TRBV29-1	.	once	TRBJ2-3	TGCAGCGTCGACGATCCCCACACAGATACGCAGTATTTT	CSVDDPHTDTQYF
TRBV29-1	.	few	TRBJ2-1	TGCAGCGTTGTGGTCGAGGGGCACCCATGGTTTGAGCAGTTCTTC	CSVVVEGHPWFEQFF
TRBV5-1	TRBD2	.	TRBJ2-1	TGCGCCAGCGGCATGACTACTAGCGGGGTCAGCGATGAGCAGTTCTTC	CASGMTTSGVSDEQFF
TRBV29-1	.	.	TRBJ2-1	TGCAGCGTCAAAACTAGCTCGTCCTACAATGAGCAGTTCTTC	CSVKTSSSYNEQFF
TRBV5-1	.	.	TRBJ2-3	TGCGCCAGCAGCTTGGTTGGGGAGTTCGCAGATACGCAGTATTTT	CASSLVGEFADTQYF
TRBV2	TRBD2	.	TRBJ2-7	TGTGCCAGCAGTGGGAGACTAGCTCCTTCTAACCCGTACGAGCAGTACTTC	CASSGRLAPSNPYEQYF
TRBV13	.	few	TRBJ2-3	TGTGCCAGCAGCTTAGGATGGGCGGATACGCAGTATTTT	CASSLGWADTQYF
TRBV5-1	.	.	TRBJ2-3	TGTGCCAGCAGCTTCGGGACTCATCTTACAGATACGCAGTATTTT	CASSFGTHLTDTQYF
TRBV5-4	.	.	TRBJ1-2	TGTGCCAGCAGCTTGTCTGATGGCTACACCTTC	CASSLSDGYTF
TRBV29-1	TRBD2	.	TRBJ2-1	TGCAGCGTTGACTTCCAGCGGGAGGCCGGCAATGAGCAGTTCTTC	CSVDFQREAGNEQFF
TRBV29-1	.	few	TRBJ2-1	TGCAGCGTTTTCGAAGAGAGGCAGCGCGATGAGCAGTTCTTC	CSVFEERQRDEQFF
TRBV10-2	.	once	TRBJ2-4	TGCGCCAGCAGTGAGCGGGGGATTCTAGCCAAAAACATTCAGTACTTC	CASSERGILAKNIQYF